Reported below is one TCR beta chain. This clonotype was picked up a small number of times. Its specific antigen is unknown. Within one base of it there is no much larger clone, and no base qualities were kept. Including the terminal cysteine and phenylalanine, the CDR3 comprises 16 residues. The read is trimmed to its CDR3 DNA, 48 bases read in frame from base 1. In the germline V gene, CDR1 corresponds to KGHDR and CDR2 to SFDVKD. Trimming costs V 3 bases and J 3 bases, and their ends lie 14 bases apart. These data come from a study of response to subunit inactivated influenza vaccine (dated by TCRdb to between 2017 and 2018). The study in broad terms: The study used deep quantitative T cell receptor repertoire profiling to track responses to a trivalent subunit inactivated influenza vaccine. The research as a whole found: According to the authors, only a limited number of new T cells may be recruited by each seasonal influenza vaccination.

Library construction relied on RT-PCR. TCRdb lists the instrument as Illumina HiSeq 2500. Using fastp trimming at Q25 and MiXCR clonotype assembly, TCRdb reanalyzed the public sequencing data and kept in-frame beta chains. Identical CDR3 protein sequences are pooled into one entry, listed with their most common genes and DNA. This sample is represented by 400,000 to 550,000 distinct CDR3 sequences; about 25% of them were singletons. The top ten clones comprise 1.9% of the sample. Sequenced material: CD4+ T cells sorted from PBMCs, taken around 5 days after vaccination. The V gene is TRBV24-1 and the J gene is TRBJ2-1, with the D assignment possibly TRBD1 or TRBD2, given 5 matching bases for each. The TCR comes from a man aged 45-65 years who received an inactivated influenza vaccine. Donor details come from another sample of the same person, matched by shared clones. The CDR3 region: CATSDPSGPFYNEQFF. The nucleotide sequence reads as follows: TGTGCCACCAGTGATCCCTCGGGACCCTTCTACAATGAGCAGTTCTTC.